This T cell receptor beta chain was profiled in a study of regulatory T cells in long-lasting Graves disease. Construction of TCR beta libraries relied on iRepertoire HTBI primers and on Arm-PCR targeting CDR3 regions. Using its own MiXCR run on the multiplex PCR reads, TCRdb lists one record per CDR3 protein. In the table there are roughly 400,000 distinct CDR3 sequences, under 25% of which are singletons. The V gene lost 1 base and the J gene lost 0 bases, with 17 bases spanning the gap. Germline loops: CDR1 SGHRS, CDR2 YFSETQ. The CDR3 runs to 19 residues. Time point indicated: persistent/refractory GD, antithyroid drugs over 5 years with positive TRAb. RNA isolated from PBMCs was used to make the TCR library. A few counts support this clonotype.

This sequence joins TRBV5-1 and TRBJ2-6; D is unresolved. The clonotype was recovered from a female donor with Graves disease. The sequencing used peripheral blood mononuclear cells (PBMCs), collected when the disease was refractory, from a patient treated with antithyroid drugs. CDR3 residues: CASSLWSGDRSSGANVLTF. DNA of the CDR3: TGCGCCAGCAGCTTGTGGTCGGGCGATAGGAGCTCTGGGGCCAACGTCCTGACTTTC.